The source of this TCR beta chain is a study of beta chain features in type 1 diabetes. At the level of the study: The patient and healthy donor groups were comparable for age, gender and cell yields.

Every bit of the isolated RNA underwent reverse transcription, so sequencing read expressed TCRB transcripts. Sequencing used immunoSEQ multiplex PCR; TCRdb keeps in-frame clones, though not all of them. Here the sample spans about 660,000 clones, around 15% being singletons. CDR1 is SEHNR, CDR2 FQNEAQ, per germline (reference sequence). The CDR3 spans 15 residues. The germline V and J ends were trimmed by 5 bases and 4 bases, with 15 bases remaining between them. Concerning this clone itself: The antigen remains undetermined.

Study-wide results and caveats: The naive, central memory and Treg TCRB repertoires showed an apparent similarity that was greater among patients than among healthy donors. An over-representation of cells with high TCR expression could result from cDNA sequencing. Among all four CD4+ subsets, Type 1 diabetes patients had TCRB CDR3s that were moderately but significantly shorter. VDJ junctions from patients with type 1 diabetes contained fewer insertions and more deletions.

This sequence was found in a man younger than 30 with type 1 diabetes. Sequencing input: naive CD4+ T cells from blood. V gene TRBV7-9 combines with J gene TRBJ2-1; D is possibly TRBD2 (6 bases). The chain's CDR3 is CASSAPLALYNEQFF. CDR3 nucleotide sequence: TGTGCCAGCAGCGCCCCCCTAGCGCTATACAATGAGCAGTTCTTC. The whole variable domain, filled in from reference TRBV7-9 and TRBJ2-1, reads DTGVSQNPRHKITKRGQNVTFRCDPISEHNRLYWYRQTLGQGPEFLTYFQNEAQLEKSRLLSDRFSAERPKGSFSTLEIQRTEQGDSAMYLCASSAPLALYNEQFFGPGTRLTVL.